Reported below is one T cell receptor beta chain. This CDR3 region has 16 residues. Deletions cut 8 bases from V and 6 bases from J, with 25 bases between. Germline values: CDR1 ENHRY, CDR2 SYGVKD. This sample was taken from a study of blood T cell repertoires in COVID-19. Study as a whole: Italy, Spain and the United States were the sources of the convalescent and acute COVID-19 samples. Sources were T cells, B-cell-depleted T cells, or PBMCs; the material itself was cDNA or gDNA.

Per the original data handling: Nucleated cell counts were estimated from reference gene primer amplification. Libraries were prepared by immunoSEQ multiplex PCR; TCRdb keeps only in-frame clonotypes and omits some of them. V and J calls and clone size are copied from that table; D and trimming were computed from the DNA. The table records some 45,000 clones, just over 85% of them present only once. The receptor's source is a man in his 70s with acute or convalescent COVID-19. The sample comprised peripheral blood. The V and J genes are TRBV10-3 and TRBJ1-2; TRBD1 might be the D (6 bases). Here the CDR3 reads CAIESDRGAGIDGYTF. The CDR3 nucleotides read TGTGCCATCGAAAGTGATCGGGGGGCGGGGATCGATGGCTACACCTTC.